A selection of T cell receptor beta chains follows, all from one sample in a study of OX40 agonist ivuxolimab in advanced cancers. This table comes from immunoSEQ multiplex PCR, and its TCRdb copy is limited to in-frame clones, with some not included. This table has about 26,000 clones, roughly 85% appearing once. The sample in question was CD4+ or CD8+ T cells sorted from blood, obtained in a trial of the OX40 agonist ivuxolimab. The receptors stem from an adult with an advanced solid tumor such as melanoma, head and neck, liver or kidney cancer. Both conserved end residues are part of each CDR3. A D gene is named only where the DNA matches it firmly. Clone size appears in some rows only: once, few, many, or a class for an expanded clone.

>TRBV5-4|NA|once|TRBJ2-1
TGTGCCAGCAGCTTACTACAGGAGCAGTTCTTC
CASSLLQEQFF
>TRBV5-2|NA|NA|TRBJ1-2
TGTGCCAGCAGCCCTGGTGGGGACTATGGCTACACCTTC
CASSPGGDYGYTF
>TRBV19|NA|once|TRBJ2-1
TGTGCCAGTAGTATCTATCCTGCCTCCGTATACAATGAGCAGTTCTTC
CASSIYPASVYNEQFF
>TRBV6-6|NA|NA|TRBJ1-6
TGTGCCAGCAGTCAGGAGGGGGATAATTCACCCCTCCACTTT
CASSQEGDNSPLHF
>TRBV5-1|TRBD1|NA|TRBJ2-1
TGCGCCAGCAGCTTGGGGACAGGGATTTTCTTC
CASSLGTGIFF
>TRBV5-1|TRBD2|NA|TRBJ2-7
TGCGCCAGCAGCTTGGTGGGCGGGGGGGAAGACGAGCAGTACTTC
CASSLVGGGEDEQYF
>TRBV5-8|TRBD1|NA|TRBJ1-4
TGTGCCAGCGCAGGGGGCGAGGCAACTAATGAAAAACTGTTTTTT
CASAGGEATNEKLFF
>TRBV19|NA|NA|TRBJ2-7
TGTGCCAGTAGCAGCAGCTCCTACGAGCAGTACTTC
CASSSSSYEQYF
>TRBV4-1|TRBD1|NA|TRBJ1-4
TGCGCCAGCAGCCAAGGGAGTTGGCAGGGGGCTGCTGAAAAACTGTTTTTT
CASSQGSWQGAAEKLFF
>TRBV5-5|TRBD1|NA|TRBJ1-2
TGTGCCAGCAGCTCGAAACAGGGGTTAGCTAACTATGGCTACACCTTC
CASSSKQGLANYGYTF
>TRBV2|NA|NA|TRBJ2-7
TGTGCCAGCAGTCCCGGGTCTAACTCCTACGAGCAGTACTTC
CASSPGSNSYEQYF
>TRBV5-6|NA|NA|TRBJ2-7
TGTGCCAGCAGACGACTAGAAGCCCCCTACGAGCAGTACTTC
CASRRLEAPYEQYF
>TRBV27|NA|NA|TRBJ1-4
TGTGCCAGCAGTTTTTCCTCGGTGGGCAATGAAAAACTGTTTTTT
CASSFSSVGNEKLFF
>TRBV7-8|NA|NA|TRBJ1-5
TGTGCCAGCAGCTTAGAAGGTCAGCCCCAGCATTTT
CASSLEGQPQHF
>TRBV11-2|TRBD1|NA|TRBJ1-5
TGTGCCAGCAGCTCGACAGGGTATGGAAAGCCCCAGCATTTT
CASSSTGYGKPQHF
>TRBV6-5|NA|NA|TRBJ2-7
TGTGCCAGCAGTTACGGGATTCCGTGGGAGCAGTACTTC
CASSYGIPWEQYF
>TRBV7-9|NA|once|TRBJ2-3
TGTGCCAGCAGCCCGCGACTTCCCTCGGAAGATACGCAGTATTTT
CASSPRLPSEDTQYF
>TRBV15|TRBD2|NA|TRBJ2-5
TGTGCCACCAGCATGGAACATACTAGCGGGGTAGAGACCCAGTACTTC
CATSMEHTSGVETQYF
>TRBV30|TRBD1|NA|TRBJ2-1
TGTGCCTGGTCTGATCCGGGACAGTACAATGAGCAGTTCTTC
CAWSDPGQYNEQFF
>TRBV11-1|TRBD1|NA|TRBJ2-5
TGTGCCAGCAGCCCCCTCGACAGGGGGCAAGAGACCCAGTACTTC
CASSPLDRGQETQYF
>TRBV27|NA|few|TRBJ2-7
TGTGCCAGCAGTCCTAGACAGACGATTTCCTACGAGCAGTACTTC
CASSPRQTISYEQYF
>TRBV5-8|NA|NA|TRBJ2-7
TGTGCCAGCAGCCCTTGGGACGAGCAGTACTTC
CASSPWDEQYF
>TRBV11-2|NA|NA|TRBJ2-7
TGTGCCAGCAGCCCAGCCTACGAGCAGTACTTC
CASSPAYEQYF
>TRBV7-3|TRBD2|NA|TRBJ2-3
TGTGCCAGCAGCTCAGCGGGGGGGCCTGGAGATACGCAGTATTTT
CASSSAGGPGDTQYF
>TRBV7-6|TRBD2|NA|TRBJ2-1
TGTGCCAGCAGCCCCGGACTAGCGGGGGGCTTGAGCTCCTACAATGAGCAGTTCTTC
CASSPGLAGGLSSYNEQFF
>TRBV4-2|TRBD1|few|TRBJ1-6
TGTGCCAGCAGCTGGGGACAGGAAAATTCACCCCTCCACTTT
CASSWGQENSPLHF
>TRBV11-2|NA|NA|TRBJ2-7
TGTGCCAGCAGCCCGTCAGTAGGGGGTGGCGAGCAGTACTTC
CASSPSVGGGEQYF
>TRBV7-8|TRBD1|NA|TRBJ2-7
TGTGCCAGCAGCTTTACAGGGGGTGTCTACGAGCAGTACTTC
CASSFTGGVYEQYF
>TRBV23-1|NA|NA|TRBJ1-1
TGCGCCAGCAGTCGTTCCAGACAGGAGAACGCTTGGGGGAACACTGAAGCTTTCTTT
CASSRSRQENAWGNTEAFF
>TRBV5-6|NA|NA|TRBJ1-3
TGTGCCAGCAGCTTGGCCAGGGGACTGAAGAGCTCTGGAAACACCATATATTTT
CASSLARGLKSSGNTIYF
>TRBV7-9|NA|NA|TRBJ2-3
TGTGCCAGCAGCCAACAGATACCTAGCACAGATACGCAGTATTTT
CASSQQIPSTDTQYF
>TRBV13|TRBD1|NA|TRBJ2-7
TGTGCCAGCAGCTCTCCTTTCGGGACAGGCACCTACGAGCAGTACTTC
CASSSPFGTGTYEQYF
>TRBV19|NA|NA|TRBJ1-4
TGTGCCAGTAGGGCCTCGGGAGGGGGGTTGCAAAGGCATTTT
CASRASGGGLQRHF
>TRBV6-1|NA|NA|TRBJ1-4
TGTGCCAGCAGTGACTGGGGGGAAGAACTGTTTTTT
CASSDWGEELFF
>TRBV10-2|NA|NA|TRBJ2-1
TGCGCCAGCAACGTGGCAGCTAGCATTTACAATGAGCAGTTCTTC
CASNVAASIYNEQFF
>TRBV20-1|NA|NA|TRBJ2-7
TGCAGTGCTACCACATACTACGAGCAGTACTTC
CSATTYYEQYF
>TRBV18|TRBD1|once|TRBJ2-5
TGTGCCAGCTCCCCCCGGGACAGGGTTAAGACCCAGTACTTC
CASSPRDRVKTQYF
>TRBV5-4|NA|NA|TRBJ1-3
TGTGCCAGCAGCTCCTGGGAGTCTGGAAACACCATATATTTT
CASSSWESGNTIYF
>TRBV4-1|TRBD2|NA|TRBJ2-1
TGCGCCAGCAGCCACCGACGTATAGCGGGGGACCCTGAGCAGTTCTTC
CASSHRRIAGDPEQFF
>TRBV7-9|NA|NA|TRBJ2-7
TGTGCCGCCGGGCCTAAGGCAGGGATTAACGAGCAGTACTTC
CAAGPKAGINEQYF
>TRBV12-5|TRBD1|NA|TRBJ1-1
TGTGCTAGTGCCCCCGGGACAGGGGGCCCTAACACTGAAGCTTTCTTT
CASAPGTGGPNTEAFF
>TRBV4-2|NA|NA|TRBJ1-2
TGTGCCAGCAGCCATGGAACGCGTTATGGCTACACCTTC
CASSHGTRYGYTF
>TRBV9|NA|NA|TRBJ1-1
TGTGCCAGCAGCGTAGGTGCGGGCATGAACACTGAAGCTTTCTTT
CASSVGAGMNTEAFF
>TRBV7-8|NA|few|TRBJ1-2
TGTGCCAGCAGCTTAGCGGGGAGGACGGGCTATGGCTACACCTTC
CASSLAGRTGYGYTF